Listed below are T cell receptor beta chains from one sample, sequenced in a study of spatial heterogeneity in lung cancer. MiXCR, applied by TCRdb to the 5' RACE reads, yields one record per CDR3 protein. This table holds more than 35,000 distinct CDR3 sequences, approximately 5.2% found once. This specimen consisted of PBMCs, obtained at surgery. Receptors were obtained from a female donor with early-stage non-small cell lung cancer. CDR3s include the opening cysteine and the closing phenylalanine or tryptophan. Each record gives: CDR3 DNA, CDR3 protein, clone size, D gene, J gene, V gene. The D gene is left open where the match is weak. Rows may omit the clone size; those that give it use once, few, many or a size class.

TGTGCCAGCAGTTTATGGCTCGGGGAGGACAGCTGGTTT,CASSLWLGEDSWF,many,NA,TRBJ1-1,TRBV12-3/TRBV12-4
TGTGCCAGCAGCCAAGAAACAGGGCCCTATGGCTACACCTTC,CASSQETGPYGYTF,many,NA,TRBJ1-2,TRBV4-2
TGTGCCAGCAGCAGGGGACTAGCGGGAGAGACCCAGTACTTC,CASSRGLAGETQYF,NA,TRBD2,TRBJ2-5,TRBV6-6
TGTGCCAGTAGTATAGGAAGGGGGGCCTTGAACACCGGGGAGCTGTTTTTT,CASSIGRGALNTGELFF,many,NA,TRBJ2-2,TRBV19
TGTGCCAGCAGTGAGGGACAGCCCAATCAGCCCCAGCATTTT,CASSEGQPNQPQHF,many,TRBD1,TRBJ1-5,TRBV2
TGTGCCAGCAGCCCCCGGGATAGCGGAGAGACCCAGTACTTC,CASSPRDSGETQYF,many,NA,TRBJ2-5,TRBV7-8
TGTGCCAGGGGGGTGACCGGGGCGCCCACCGGGGAGCTGTTTTTT,CARGVTGAPTGELFF,many,NA,TRBJ2-2,TRBV2
TGTGCCAGCACCCTCTTCGGAGGTGGAAACACCATATATTTT,CASTLFGGGNTIYF,few,NA,TRBJ1-3,TRBV2
TGTGCCAGCAGTTTAGGTGGCAGCCCCTATGGCTACACCTTC,CASSLGGSPYGYTF,NA,NA,TRBJ1-2,TRBV12-3/TRBV12-4
TGCGCCAGCAGCCAGGGGCCCACAGGGAGGAATACGCAGTATTTT,CASSQGPTGRNTQYF,many,NA,TRBJ2-3,TRBV4-1
TGTGCCAGTACCCCAGGAAACCAGTACTCCTACGAGCAGTACTTC,CASTPGNQYSYEQYF,NA,NA,TRBJ2-7,TRBV19
TGTGCCAGCAGTTACTCGATCGGCGGTTCCTATAATTCACCCCTCCACTTT,CASSYSIGGSYNSPLHF,few,NA,TRBJ1-6,TRBV6-5
TGCAGTGCTAGAGCCGCTGGACAGAGCACAGATACGCAGTATTTT,CSARAAGQSTDTQYF,many,NA,TRBJ2-3,TRBV20-1
TGCGCCAGCAGCTATAACTCGGGGGCCGCTGAAGCTTTCTTT,CASSYNSGAAEAFF,many,NA,TRBJ1-1,TRBV4-1
TGTGCCAGCACTGTACTGGGATCCCACGAGCAGTACTTC,CASTVLGSHEQYF,few,NA,TRBJ2-7,TRBV6-5
TGTGCCAGCAGTCGGTTGCAAACCGGGGAGCTGTTTTTT,CASSRLQTGELFF,NA,NA,TRBJ2-2,TRBV27
TGTGCCAGCAGGCGCGCTAGCGGGGGGGCCATCTCCTACAATGAGCAGTTCTTC,CASRRASGGAISYNEQFF,many,TRBD2,TRBJ2-1,TRBV13
TGTGCCAGCAGTTACCGTGGGTCGCGACACCAAAACACTGAAGCTTTCTTT,CASSYRGSRHQNTEAFF,many,NA,TRBJ1-1,TRBV27
TGTGCCAGCAGCTTAGACAGGGATAGTCAGCCCCAGCATTTT,CASSLDRDSQPQHF,many,TRBD1,TRBJ1-5,TRBV5-4
TGTGCCAGCAGCCCCGGACAGGGTTGGGCTAACTATGGCTACACCTTC,CASSPGQGWANYGYTF,few,TRBD1,TRBJ1-2,TRBV7-2
TGTGCCACCTCTTCTCAGTTATCGGGGGCCGGGGAGCTGTTTTTT,CATSSQLSGAGELFF,many,NA,TRBJ2-2,TRBV24-1
TGTGCCAGCACCCTGGGACCTCGGGAGGCTTTCTTT,CASTLGPREAFF,many,NA,TRBJ1-1,TRBV2
TGTGCCAGCAGCCAAGAGGGGGGGAGCTACAATGAGCAGTTCTTC,CASSQEGGSYNEQFF,few,TRBD2,TRBJ2-1,TRBV3-1
TGTGCCAGCAGTACCTTAGCGGGGGGGCTAAATGAGCAGTTCTTC,CASSTLAGGLNEQFF,many,TRBD2,TRBJ2-1,TRBV2
TGCAGTGCTAGAGATCCCCACGACAGGGGGTCCACAGATACGCAGTATTTT,CSARDPHDRGSTDTQYF,many,TRBD1,TRBJ2-3,TRBV20-1
TGTGCCAGCAGTAGCCCCTCAGGGAGCGGGGGCTATGGCTACACCTTC,CASSSPSGSGGYGYTF,many,NA,TRBJ1-2,TRBV28
TGTGCCAGTAGCCTGGGGGTCAACACAGATACGCAGTATTTT,CASSLGVNTDTQYF,many,NA,TRBJ2-3,TRBV19
TGTGCCAGCAGTTACTCACCCACAGGCGCTACGGACGAGCAGTACTTC,CASSYSPTGATDEQYF,few,NA,TRBJ2-7,TRBV6-5
TGTGCCAGCAGCTTTACAGGGACGTACGAGCAGTACTTC,CASSFTGTYEQYF,NA,NA,TRBJ2-7,TRBV5-4
TGCAGGGTGGGAGCGCCAACCTACGAGCAGTACTTC,CRVGAPTYEQYF,many,NA,TRBJ2-7,TRBV20-1
TGCGCCAGCAGCCATTCCCGGGACAGGGGTAGAGAGCAGTACTTC,CASSHSRDRGREQYF,many,TRBD1,TRBJ2-7,TRBV4-1
TGTGCCAGCAGACCGGGAACGAACACCGGGGAGCTGTTTTTT,CASRPGTNTGELFF,many,NA,TRBJ2-2,TRBV28
TGCAGCGTTGTGACAGGCAATGAAAAACTGTTTTTT,CSVVTGNEKLFF,many,NA,TRBJ1-4,TRBV29-1
TGTGCCAGCAGTTACTCTCGGGACCATAACACCGGGGAGCTGTTTTTT,CASSYSRDHNTGELFF,many,NA,TRBJ2-2,TRBV6-2/TRBV6-3
TGTGCCAGTAAGGTCGGCAGACAGGGAGGGGGTCCAGAGTCCTCAGATACGCAGTATTTT,CASKVGRQGGGPESSDTQYF,many,NA,TRBJ2-3,TRBV19
TGTGCCATCGACAGGGGGACTTATGGCTACACCTTC,CAIDRGTYGYTF,many,TRBD1,TRBJ1-2,TRBV10-3
TGTGCCAGCAGCTTAGCGGCAGGGAACCCCACAGATACGCAGTATTTT,CASSLAAGNPTDTQYF,NA,NA,TRBJ2-3,TRBV7-2
TGTGCCAGCAGTACTGATACAGGGTACACTGAAGCTTTCTTT,CASSTDTGYTEAFF,many,NA,TRBJ1-1,TRBV28
TGTGCCAGCAGCCTGAGTAGCGGCTGGGACCTTCTCCAAGAGACCCAGTACTTC,CASSLSSGWDLLQETQYF,many,NA,TRBJ2-5,TRBV14
TGTGCCAGCAGCCAAGATCGAAGTCCTAGCGGGGGGGAGCTGTTTTTT,CASSQDRSPSGGELFF,many,TRBD2,TRBJ2-2,TRBV4-2
TGTGCCAGCAGTCCTTCATGGACAGACTACGAGCAGTACTTC,CASSPSWTDYEQYF,many,NA,TRBJ2-7,TRBV28
TGCAGTGCTAGTAGCGACGAGCAGTACTTC,CSASSDEQYF,many,NA,TRBJ2-7,TRBV20-1
TGTGCCAGCAGCTTAGAAGCTGGACCAAACTATGGCTACACCTTC,CASSLEAGPNYGYTF,many,NA,TRBJ1-2,TRBV7-8
TGTGCCAGCAGCCAAGATAAGGGGGGGACTAGCGGGTTAGCTTTAGCCAAAAACATTCAGTACTTC,CASSQDKGGTSGLALAKNIQYF,many,TRBD2,TRBJ2-4,TRBV4-2
TGTGCCAGCAGTCCCCCCGGCAGGACCAGAAGAACAGATACGCAGTATTTT,CASSPPGRTRRTDTQYF,many,NA,TRBJ2-3,TRBV6-6
TGTGCCAGCACCTGGGACAGGGGGGATGAGCAGTTCTTC,CASTWDRGDEQFF,NA,TRBD1,TRBJ2-1,TRBV12-3/TRBV12-4
TGTGCCAGCAGCTCGACCGGGACAGGGGTTATCACTGAAGCTTTCTTT,CASSSTGTGVITEAFF,many,TRBD1,TRBJ1-1,TRBV7-2
TGTGCCAGCGCAAGACAGGGGGTTAATTCACCCCTCCACTTT,CASARQGVNSPLHF,many,TRBD1,TRBJ1-6,TRBV6-2/TRBV6-3
TGTGCCAGCAGCTCACTTGGACAGGGGGCAACGGACACTGAAGCTTTCTTT,CASSSLGQGATDTEAFF,NA,TRBD1,TRBJ1-1,TRBV7-8
TGTGCCAGCAGCCAAGATCCACGGGGGGACCAGGGCTACACCTTC,CASSQDPRGDQGYTF,NA,NA,TRBJ1-2,TRBV4-2
TGTGCCAGCAGCTCCCCCCCGGACAGATACACCGGGGAGCTGTTTTTT,CASSSPPDRYTGELFF,many,NA,TRBJ2-2,TRBV9
TGTGCCAGCAGTTACGGACTGTGGAGGTCCGAGCAGTACTTC,CASSYGLWRSEQYF,many,NA,TRBJ2-7,TRBV6-2/TRBV6-3
TGTGCCAGCAGTTTCTCCAGAACAGGGGGATTATTCTTT,CASSFSRTGGLFF,few,TRBD1,TRBJ1-1,TRBV12-3/TRBV12-4
TGTGCCAGCAGGACGACAGGGTTAAATCAGCCCCAGCATTTT,CASRTTGLNQPQHF,NA,TRBD1,TRBJ1-5,TRBV6-1
TGTGCCAGCAGCTTGACCGGGCGACAAGAGACCCAGTACTTC,CASSLTGRQETQYF,NA,NA,TRBJ2-5,TRBV5-6
TGTGCCAGCAGTGAAGAAGGTTTCAGGGGCGTCTCCTTGGATGGCTACACCTTC,CASSEEGFRGVSLDGYTF,many,NA,TRBJ1-2,TRBV6-1
TGTGCCAGCAGTTACGGCAGGGGGCATGGAAACACCATATATTTT,CASSYGRGHGNTIYF,many,TRBD1,TRBJ1-3,TRBV6-5
TGTGCCAGTAGTTTGGGTCTCGATCGAGGAATTGGCTACACCTTC,CASSLGLDRGIGYTF,NA,NA,TRBJ1-2,TRBV19
TGTGCCTGGTGCTCCTATAATTCACCCCTCCACTTT,CAWCSYNSPLHF,many,NA,TRBJ1-6,TRBV28
TGTGCCAGCAGTTCACTGACAGGGGGGGGAGATGAGCAGTTCTTC,CASSSLTGGGDEQFF,many,TRBD1,TRBJ2-1,TRBV6-2/TRBV6-3